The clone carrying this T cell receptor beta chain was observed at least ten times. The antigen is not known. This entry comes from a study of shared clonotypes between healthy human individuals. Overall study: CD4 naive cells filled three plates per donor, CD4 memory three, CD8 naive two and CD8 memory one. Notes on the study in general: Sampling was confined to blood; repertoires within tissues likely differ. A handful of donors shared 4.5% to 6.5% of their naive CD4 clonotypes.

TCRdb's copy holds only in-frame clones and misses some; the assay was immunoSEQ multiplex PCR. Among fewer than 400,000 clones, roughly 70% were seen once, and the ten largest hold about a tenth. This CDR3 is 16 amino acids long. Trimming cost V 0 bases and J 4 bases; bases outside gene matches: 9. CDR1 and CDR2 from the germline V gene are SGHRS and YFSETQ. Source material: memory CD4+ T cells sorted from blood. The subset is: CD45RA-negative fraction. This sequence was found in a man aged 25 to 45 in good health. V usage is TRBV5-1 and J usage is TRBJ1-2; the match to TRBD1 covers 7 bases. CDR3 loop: CASSLGAQGVLYGYTF. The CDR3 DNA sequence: TGCGCCAGCAGCTTGGGAGCGCAGGGGGTTCTCTATGGCTACACCTTC.